A single sample is the source of the 28 T cell receptor beta chains below, sequenced in a study of neurological immune-mediated disorders. TCRdb re-called the 5' RACE reads with MiXCR, one entry per CDR3 protein. This sample has fewer than 45,000 distinct CDR3 sequences, with 2.5% found just once. Sequencing was carried out using PBMCs. These receptors all come from a man aged 25 to 40 with multiple sclerosis.

At least ten counts were recorded for this clonotype. The chain employs TRBV6-6 and TRBJ1-5; no definite D call. CDR1 is MNHNY and CDR2 is SVGAGI in the germline V gene (reference sequence). V was clipped by 5 bases and J by 0 bases, with 14 bases between them. This CDR3 is 16 amino acids long. Here the CDR3 reads CASSRGGRTSNQPQHF. The CDR3 coding sequence is TGTGCCAGCAGTCGAGGCGGACGGACTAGCAATCAGCCCCAGCATTTT.

This clonotype was recorded many times. The J gene is TRBJ2-2, the V gene TRBV12-5; D remains ambiguous. From germline, CDR1 is LGHNT and CDR2 FRNRAP. Trimming shortened V by 6 bases and J by 1 base, and 18 bases separated the two germline ends. The CDR3 is 17 residues long. CDR3 residues: CASGQKPPALNTGELFF. The CDR3 nucleotides read TGTGCTAGTGGACAAAAACCCCCCGCCTTGAACACCGGGGAGCTGTTTTTT.

This clonotype has at least ten counts. The chain combines TRBV3-1 with TRBJ1-3; the D gene is possibly TRBD1 (5 bases). Germline V gene data show CDR1 as LGHDT and CDR2 as YNNKEL (reference sequence). V was clipped by 4 bases and J by 4 bases, with 14 bases between them. The length of the CDR3 is 15 residues. The CDR3 DNA reads TGTGCCAGCAGCCTCGGGGGAGGTGGAGGAAACACCATATATTTT. This sequence encodes CASSLGGGGGNTIYF.

This clonotype was recorded many times. The V gene is TRBV5-1, the J gene TRBJ1-1; D uncertain. The CDR3 length is 15 residues. From germline, CDR1 is SGHRS and CDR2 YFSETQ. Trimming pared 0 bases from V and 3 bases from J, leaving 12 bases between. In DNA, the CDR3 is TGCGCCAGCAGCTTGGTTCCGCCCACGGACACTGAAGCTTTCTTT. Its translation: CASSLVPPTDTEAFF.

The table lists this clonotype with many counts. The J gene is TRBJ2-1, the V gene TRBV12-3 or TRBV12-4; D is ambiguous. The CDR3 is made up of 13 amino acids. V shed 6 bases and J shed 13 bases, with 19 bases lying between them. This chain's CDR3 is CASSTYESVGQFF. The CDR3 bases are TGTGCCAGCAGCACCTACGAAAGCGTCGGTCAGTTCTTC.

Ten or more counts support this clonotype. V gene TRBV25-1 combines with J gene TRBJ2-5, with D possibly matching TRBD2 (5 bases). The CDR3 has 15 amino acids. The germline V gene encodes CDR1 MGHDK and CDR2 SYGVNS. Trimming cost V 3 bases and J 7 bases, with 18 bases left between them. The CDR3 nucleotides are TGTGCCAGCAGTGATAGCGCGTCCGATGTAGGGACCCAGTACTTC. Protein product: CASSDSASDVGTQYF.

In its sample, this clonotype was seen many times. The chain carries TRBV12-3 or TRBV12-4 and TRBJ2-7; the D gene is possibly TRBD1 (5 bases). Trimming pared 2 bases from V and 0 bases from J, leaving 11 bases between. The CDR3 length is 15 residues. CDR3 nucleotides: TGTGCCAGCAGTTTACTAGGGGAAAGCTCCTACGAGCAGTACTTC. Encoded protein: CASSLLGESSYEQYF.

This clonotype has at least ten counts. The chain links TRBV20-1 to TRBJ2-1; D might be TRBD2 (5 bases). The length of the CDR3 is 11 residues. V shed 2 bases and J shed 8 bases, with 7 bases lying between them. CDR1 is DFQATT, CDR2 SNEGSKA, per germline (reference sequence). The DNA of the CDR3 is TGCAGTGCTAGACCGGGGTATGAGCAGTTCTTC. It specifies CSARPGYEQFF.

The table lists this clonotype with many counts. The V and J genes are TRBV5-1 and TRBJ1-2; D gene unclear. V lost 0 bases, J lost 1 base, and 1 base lay in between. Per germline, CDR1 SGHRS and CDR2 YFSETQ. The CDR3 contains 12 residues. This chain's CDR3 is CASSLGNYGYTF. The DNA of the CDR3 is TGCGCCAGCAGCTTGGGTAACTATGGCTACACCTTC. Variable domain in full (rest from reference TRBV5-1 and TRBJ1-2): KAGVTQTPRYLIKTRGQQVTLSCSPISGHRSVSWYQQTPGQGLQFLFEYFSETQRNKGNFPGRFSGRQFSNSRSEMNVSTLELGDSALYLCASSLGNYGYTFGSGTRLTVV.

This clonotype appeared many times. The rearrangement uses TRBV24-1 and TRBJ2-1, with 11 bases identical to TRBD2. The CDR3 has 17 amino acids. In germline, CDR1 is KGHDR, CDR2 SFDVKD. Trimming removed 4 bases from V and 5 bases from J; junction bases left unmatched: 9. As DNA, the CDR3 is TGTGCCACCAGTGACTCGACTAGCGGGGCGTCACACAATGAGCAGTTCTTC. Translation: CATSDSTSGASHNEQFF.

This clonotype showed up many times. The chain joins TRBV5-4 to TRBJ2-1, with 9 bases identical to TRBD2. The junction had 7 bases not matched to a gene; V was cut back by 0 bases and J by 9 bases. This CDR3 contains 15 residues. CDR1 and CDR2 from the germline V gene are SGHNT and YYREEE (reference sequence). CDR3 sequence (DNA): TGTGCCAGCAGCTTGGAGCTAGCGGGATCCGCTGAGCAGTTCTTC. Residues: CASSLELAGSAEQFF.

In this sample, this clonotype turned up many times. The chain carries TRBV5-6 and TRBJ2-1; a possible D gene is TRBD1 (5 bases). This CDR3 has 13 residues. The V gene's germline CDR1 is SGHDT and CDR2 YYEEEE. The germline V and J ends were trimmed by 6 bases and 5 bases, with 12 bases remaining between them. The CDR3 DNA is TGTGCCAGCAAAGTAGACAGTCACAATGAGCAGTTCTTC. Translated, it gives CASKVDSHNEQFF.

There are many counts of this clonotype. V is TRBV20-1 and J is TRBJ2-2; TRBD2 might be the D (6 bases). CDR3 length: 16 residues. Per germline, CDR1 DFQATT and CDR2 SNEGSKA (reference sequence). The V gene lost 3 bases and the J gene lost 4 bases, with 18 bases spanning the gap. The CDR3 sequence: CSASPLSGRSTGELFF. The DNA of the CDR3 is TGCAGTGCTAGTCCCCTTTCGGGGAGGAGCACCGGGGAGCTGTTTTTT.

This clonotype appeared many times. Here the CDR3 reads CSASSRGVVTGELFF. In nucleotides, the CDR3 is TGCAGTGCTAGTTCACGGGGAGTAGTCACCGGGGAGCTGTTTTTT. The chain combines TRBV20-1 with TRBJ2-2, with D possibly being TRBD2 (5 bases). The CDR3 covers 15 residues. Trimming shortened V by 3 bases and J by 4 bases, and 15 bases separated the two germline ends. Germline V gene sequence: CDR1 DFQATT, CDR2 SNEGSKA (reference sequence).

This clonotype was seen many times. This sequence joins TRBV5-1 and TRBJ2-1, with TRBD2 as a possible D gene (5 bases). CDR3 size: 17 residues. V was cut by 2 bases and J by 0 bases, with 15 bases left in between. Per germline, CDR1 SGHRS and CDR2 YFSETQ. The CDR3 sequence is CASSFGLPLSSYNEQFF. Here the CDR3 DNA reads TGCGCCAGCAGCTTCGGACTCCCATTAAGCTCCTACAATGAGCAGTTCTTC.

There are many counts of this clonotype. The gene calls are TRBV29-1 and TRBJ2-1; 8 nucleotides line up with TRBD2. The CDR3 is 14 amino acids. Per germline, CDR1 SQVTM and CDR2 ANQGSEA. With V trimmed by 6 bases and J by 6 bases, 10 bases remained unmatched. The CDR3 DNA is TGCAGCGTGACGCGGGGGGCCTACACCAATGAGCAGTTCTTC. Its protein product is CSVTRGAYTNEQFF.

This clonotype has a count of ten or more. The chain is built from TRBV4-1 and TRBJ2-7, with D perhaps TRBD1 (6 bases). Germline CDR1 reads MGHRA; CDR2 reads YSYEKL. V lost 1 base, J lost 5 bases, and 18 bases lay in between. The CDR3 has 16 residues. The CDR3 region is CASSQGGGESPDEQYF. In DNA form, the CDR3 reads TGCGCCAGCAGCCAAGGTGGGGGCGAAAGTCCCGACGAGCAGTACTTC.

This clonotype was counted many times. The chain is built from TRBV4-2 and TRBJ1-4; 7 nucleotides agree with TRBD1. Losses at the gene ends were 0 bases for V and 10 bases for J; bases not matched to a gene: 8. Germline V lookup: CDR1 LGHNA, CDR2 YNFKEQ. This CDR3 comprises 15 residues. The CDR3 coding sequence is TGTGCCAGCAGCCAAGACGGGACAGCCGCGGGAAAACTGTTTTTT. Encoded protein: CASSQDGTAAGKLFF.

This clonotype was counted at least ten times. The chain combines TRBV20-1 with TRBJ2-1; 9 bases align to TRBD2. The germline V gene has CDR1 DFQATT and CDR2 SNEGSKA (reference sequence). J was trimmed by 0 bases and V by 1 base; bases with no gene match: 1. The CDR3 extends over 15 amino acids. CDR3 region: CSARGTSVSYNEQFF. In DNA, the CDR3 is TGCAGTGCTAGAGGGACTAGCGTCTCCTACAATGAGCAGTTCTTC.

This clonotype was found many times. The CDR3 region is CASSPRRGARDEQYF. The CDR3 DNA follows: TGTGCCAGCAGTCCCCGACGGGGGGCGAGGGACGAGCAGTACTTC. J is TRBJ2-7 and V is TRBV27; weak D call: TRBD2 (7 bases). Trimming removed 5 bases from V and 5 bases from J, with 19 bases in between. CDR1 is MNHEY, CDR2 SMNVEV, per germline (reference sequence). This CDR3 comprises 15 residues.

This clonotype was seen at least ten times. The V gene is TRBV5-1, the J gene TRBJ2-1; weak D call: TRBD2 (6 bases). The V end was cut by 0 bases, the J end by 0 bases, with 13 bases between. CDR1 is SGHRS, CDR2 YFSETQ, per germline. The CDR3 consists of 17 residues. The CDR3: CASSLVGDLSSYNEQFF. In DNA, the CDR3 is TGCGCCAGCAGCTTGGTCGGGGACTTATCCTCCTACAATGAGCAGTTCTTC.

There are many counts of this clonotype. The J gene is TRBJ1-1, the V gene TRBV6-2 or TRBV6-3, with D possibly TRBD1 on 5 matching bases. This CDR3 is 15 amino acids long. Trimming left V 6 bases short and J 0 bases short, with 14 bases between. Germline lookup yields CDR1 MNHEY and CDR2 SVGEGT. The CDR3 sequence: CASSLSVTVNTEAFF. The CDR3 DNA reads as TGTGCCAGCAGCCTATCCGTGACAGTGAACACTGAAGCTTTCTTT.

This clonotype was detected ten times or more. The CDR3 region is CSASELAGGEFSYEQYF. In DNA form, the CDR3 reads TGCAGTGCTAGTGAACTAGCGGGAGGGGAGTTCTCCTACGAGCAGTACTTC. The chain has TRBV20-1 and TRBJ2-7; 13 positions match TRBD2. J lost 0 bases, V lost 3 bases, and 8 bases had no gene match. Germline V CDR1 and CDR2: DFQATT, SNEGSKA (reference sequence). This CDR3 region has 17 residues.

This clonotype was picked up many times. The chain uses TRBV12-3 or TRBV12-4 and TRBJ2-3; 8 bases map to TRBD1. Losses at the gene ends were 4 bases for V and 5 bases for J; bases not matched to a gene: 8. CDR3 length equals 15 residues. Written as DNA, the CDR3 is TGTGCCAGCAGTTCCCAGGGGGCTCGGGAAGATACGCAGTATTTT. Protein sequence: CASSSQGAREDTQYF.

This clonotype has ten or more counts. The V call is TRBV20-1, the J call TRBJ1-2, with D possibly matching TRBD1 (5 bases). The germline CDR1 and CDR2 sequences are DFQATT and SNEGSKA (reference sequence). Trimming left V 5 bases short and J 4 bases short, with 14 bases between. This CDR3 comprises 13 residues. This CDR3 is CSAEIRGSYGYTF. The CDR3 bases are TGCAGTGCTGAGATTAGGGGAAGCTATGGCTACACCTTC.

There are many counts of this clonotype. The CDR3 loop is CASSPGGDEQFF. CDR3 nucleotide sequence: TGTGCCAGCAGCCCAGGGGGGGATGAGCAGTTCTTC. The chain combines TRBV7-3 with TRBJ2-1; tentatively, D is TRBD1 or TRBD2 (7 bases each). Germline CDR1 and CDR2: SGHTA and FQGTGA. V shed 5 bases and J shed 8 bases, with 10 bases lying between them. The CDR3 contains 12 residues.

This clonotype has at least ten counts. The chain couples TRBV20-1 to TRBJ2-7; possibly TRBD1 or TRBD2 for D (5 bases each). V shed 1 base and J shed 5 bases, with 18 bases lying between them. In germline, CDR1 is DFQATT, CDR2 SNEGSKA (reference sequence). The CDR3 sequence is 15 residues long. Written as DNA, the CDR3 is TGCAGTGCTAGAGGAGGGTGGTTGGGGGTAAACGAGCAGTACTTC. Its translation: CSARGGWLGVNEQYF.

The CDR3 spells CASSFGHEVPTNEKLFF. The CDR3 region has the DNA TGTGCCAGCAGCTTTGGACACGAAGTACCAACTAATGAAAAACTGTTTTTT. The chain joins TRBV5-5 to TRBJ1-4, with a weak D call TRBD1 (5 bases). Germline V gene sequence: CDR1 SGHKS, CDR2 YYEKEE (reference sequence). This CDR3 region has 17 residues. Trimming removed 2 bases at V and 0 bases at J, with 14 bases between.